Only a few counts were recorded for the clone carrying this T cell receptor beta chain. Antigen specificity is unknown. This sample was included in a study of T-cell reconstitution after alpha-beta-depleted transplantation in children. Study observations and caveats: TCRbeta diversity was high at day 60 in some patients (a result of surviving recipient T cells and thymic progenitors). From newly produced T cells came most of the T-cell counts and diversity one year after transplant. Reported findings indicate that, about two months after transplant, alpha-beta T cells came from several hundred expanded clones, which were derived from non-depleted graft cells.

Germline V CDR1 and CDR2: SGHRS, YFSETQ. The ends were cut back, 4 bases at V and 7 bases at J, with 14 bases in the middle. The CDR3 contains 14 residues. Preparing the TCRbeta library involved the use of unique molecular identifiers. In TCRdb, the PCR reads were re-called with MiXCR into one record per CDR3 protein. The data show about 500,000 distinct CDR3 sequences, 9.5% to 12% seen once. The sequence was obtained from a female patient between 2 and 15 years old who had a stem cell transplant for aplastic anemia, so the T cells may come from the graft donor. The chain carries TRBV5-1 and TRBJ1-4, with TRBD1 as a possible D gene (5 bases). Sequences were derived from PBMCs, mostly from graft donor cells, sampled 180 days after TCRalphabeta/CD19-depleted stem cell transplant. The CDR3 coding sequence is TGCGCCAGCAGCCCCCGGGACGTTGGTGAAAAACTGTTTTTT. Its translation is CASSPRDVGEKLFF.